The present T cell receptor beta chain was sequenced within a study of cytomegalovirus exposure and HLA in healthy donors. The PCR had 60 Vbeta and 13 Jbeta primers. Profiling relied on immunoSEQ multiplex PCR, and the TCRdb table lists in-frame clones only, not all of them. The data show tens of thousands of clones, more than 65% seen once. The CDR3 has 14 amino acids. The ends lost 6 bases at V and 6 bases at J; junction bases unmatched: 4. From germline, CDR1 is MRHNA and CDR2 SNTAGT. The clonotype originates from a man younger than 45 in good health and CMV-seronegative. V and J are TRBV6-4 and TRBJ2-1; 11 nucleotides align to TRBD2. Sequenced: PBMCs. As DNA, the CDR3 is TGTGCCAGCAGCGTAGCGGGGGGGCGCAATGAGCAGTTCTTC. Translated: CASSVAGGRNEQFF.